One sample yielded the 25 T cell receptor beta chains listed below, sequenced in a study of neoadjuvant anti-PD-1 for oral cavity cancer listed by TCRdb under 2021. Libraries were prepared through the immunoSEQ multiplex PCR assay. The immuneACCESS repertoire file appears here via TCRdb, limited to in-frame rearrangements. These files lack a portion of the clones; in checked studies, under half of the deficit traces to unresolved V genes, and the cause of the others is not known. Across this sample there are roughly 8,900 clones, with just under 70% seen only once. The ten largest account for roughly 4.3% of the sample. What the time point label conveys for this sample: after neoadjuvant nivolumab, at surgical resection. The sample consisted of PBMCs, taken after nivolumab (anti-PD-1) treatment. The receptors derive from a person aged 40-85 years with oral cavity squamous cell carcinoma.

CDR3 in DNA: TGTGCCAGCAGCCCCCTGCGGACTAGCGGTCGTCAAGAGACCCAGTACTTC. Translated: CASSPLRTSGRQETQYF. The chain joins TRBV7-2 to TRBJ2-5; the match to TRBD2 covers 10 bases. CDR1 SGHTA and CDR2 FQGNSA come from the germline V gene. The V segment lost 5 bases and the J segment 2 bases; nucleotides outside the gene matches: 11. This CDR3 comprises 17 residues. Filled out from reference TRBV7-2 and TRBJ2-5, the complete variable domain reads GAGVSQSPSNKVTEKGKDVELRCDPISGHTALYWYRQSLGQGLEFLIYFQGNSAPDKSGLPSDRFSAERTGGSVSTLTIQRTQQEDSAVYLCASSPLRTSGRQETQYFGPGTRLLVL.

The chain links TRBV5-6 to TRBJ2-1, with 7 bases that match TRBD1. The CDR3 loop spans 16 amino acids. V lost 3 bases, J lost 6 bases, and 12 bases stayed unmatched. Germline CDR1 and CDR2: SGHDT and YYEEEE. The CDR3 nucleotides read TGTGCCAGCAGCTCCAGGGACAGAGGATACTTCAATGAGCAGTTCTTC. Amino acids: CASSSRDRGYFNEQFF.

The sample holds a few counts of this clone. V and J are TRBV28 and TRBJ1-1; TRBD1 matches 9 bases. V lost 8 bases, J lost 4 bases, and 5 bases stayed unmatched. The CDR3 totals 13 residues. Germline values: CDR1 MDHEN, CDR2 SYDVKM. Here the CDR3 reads CASARDRVTEAFF. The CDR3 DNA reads TGTGCCAGCGCCCGGGACAGGGTCACTGAAGCTTTCTTT.

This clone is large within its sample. CDR3 coding DNA: TGTGCCAGCAGCCACAGGGGGGGAGGTGAGCAGTTCTTC. This codes for CASSHRGGGEQFF. The genes are TRBV27 and TRBJ2-1; tentative D call: TRBD1 (8 bases). Trimming removed 6 bases at V and 9 bases at J, with 15 bases between. Germline V gene lookup returns CDR1 MNHEY and CDR2 SMNVEV (reference sequence). There are 13 residues in the CDR3.

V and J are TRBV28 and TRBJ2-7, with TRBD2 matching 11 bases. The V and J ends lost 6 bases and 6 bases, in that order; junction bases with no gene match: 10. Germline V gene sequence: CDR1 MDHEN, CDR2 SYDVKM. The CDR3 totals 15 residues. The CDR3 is CASRTLAGGRREQYF. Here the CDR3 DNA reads TGTGCCAGCAGGACATTAGCGGGAGGGCGACGCGAGCAGTACTTC. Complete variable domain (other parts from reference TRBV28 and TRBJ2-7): DVKVTQSSRYLVKRTGEKVFLECVQDMDHENMFWYRQDPGLGLRLIYFSYDVKMKEKGDIPEGYSVSREKKERFSLILESASTNQTSMYLCASRTLAGGRREQYFGPGTRLTVT.

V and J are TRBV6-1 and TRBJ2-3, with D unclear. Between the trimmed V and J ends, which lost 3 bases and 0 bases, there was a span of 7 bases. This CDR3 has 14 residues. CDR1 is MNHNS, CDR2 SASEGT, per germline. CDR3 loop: CASSEGGSTDTQYF. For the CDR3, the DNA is TGTGCCAGCAGTGAGGGTGGGAGCACAGATACGCAGTATTTT.

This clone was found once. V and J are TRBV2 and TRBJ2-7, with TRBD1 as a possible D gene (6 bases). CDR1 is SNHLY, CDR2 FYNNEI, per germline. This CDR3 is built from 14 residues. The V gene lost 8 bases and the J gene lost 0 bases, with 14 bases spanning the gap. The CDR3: CASAGGGSSYEQYF. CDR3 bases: TGTGCCAGCGCTGGGGGCGGCAGCTCCTACGAGCAGTACTTC.

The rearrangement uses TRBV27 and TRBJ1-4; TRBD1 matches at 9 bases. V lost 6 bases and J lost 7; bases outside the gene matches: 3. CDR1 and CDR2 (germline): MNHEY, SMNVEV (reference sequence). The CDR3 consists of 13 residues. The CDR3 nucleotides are TGTGCCAGCAGACGACAGGGGGTTGAAAAACTGTTTTTT. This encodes CASRRQGVEKLFF.

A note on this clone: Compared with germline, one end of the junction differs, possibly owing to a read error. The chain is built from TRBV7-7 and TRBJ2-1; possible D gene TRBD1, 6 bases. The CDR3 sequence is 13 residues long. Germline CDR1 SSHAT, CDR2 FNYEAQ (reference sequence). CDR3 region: CASSTDRSNEQFF. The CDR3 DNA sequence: TGTGCTAGCAGCACCGACAGGAGCAATGAGCAGTTCTTC.

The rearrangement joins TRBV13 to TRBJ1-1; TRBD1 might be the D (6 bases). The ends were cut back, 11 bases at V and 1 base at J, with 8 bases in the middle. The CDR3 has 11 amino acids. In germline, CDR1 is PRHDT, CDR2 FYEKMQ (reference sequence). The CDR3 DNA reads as TGTGCCGCAGGGGAGAACACTGAAGCTTTCTTT. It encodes CAAGENTEAFF.

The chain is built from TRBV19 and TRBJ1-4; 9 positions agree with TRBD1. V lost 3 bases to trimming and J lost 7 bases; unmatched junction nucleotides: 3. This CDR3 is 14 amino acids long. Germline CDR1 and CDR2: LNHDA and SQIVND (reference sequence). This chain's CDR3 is CASSMGQGAEKLFF. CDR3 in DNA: TGTGCCAGTAGTATGGGACAGGGAGCTGAAAAACTGTTTTTT.

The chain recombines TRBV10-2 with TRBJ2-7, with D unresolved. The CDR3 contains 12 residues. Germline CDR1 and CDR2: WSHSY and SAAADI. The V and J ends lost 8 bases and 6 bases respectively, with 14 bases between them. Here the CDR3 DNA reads TGCGCCAGCTCAGAGGATACCCTCGAGCAGTACTTC. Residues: CASSEDTLEQYF.

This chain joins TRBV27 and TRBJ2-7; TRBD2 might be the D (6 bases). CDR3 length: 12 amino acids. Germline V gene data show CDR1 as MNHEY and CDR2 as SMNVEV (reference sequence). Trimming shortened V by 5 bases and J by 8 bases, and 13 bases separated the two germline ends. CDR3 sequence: CASSPPAGKQYF. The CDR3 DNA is TGTGCCAGCAGTCCCCCCGCGGGAAAGCAGTACTTC.

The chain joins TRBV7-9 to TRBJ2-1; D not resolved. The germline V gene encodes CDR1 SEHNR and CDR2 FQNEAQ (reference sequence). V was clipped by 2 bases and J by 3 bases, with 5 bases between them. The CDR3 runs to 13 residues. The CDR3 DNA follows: TGTGCCAGCAGCTTAAGGGACTACAATGAGCAGTTCTTC. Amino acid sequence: CASSLRDYNEQFF.

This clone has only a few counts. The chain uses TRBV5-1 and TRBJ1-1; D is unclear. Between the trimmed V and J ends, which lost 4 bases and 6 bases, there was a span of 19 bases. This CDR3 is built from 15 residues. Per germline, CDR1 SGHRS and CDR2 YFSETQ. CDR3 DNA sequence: TGCGCCAGCAGCGCCGCCGGCCTCGGTGGAGCTGAAGCTTTCTTT. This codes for CASSAAGLGGAEAFF.

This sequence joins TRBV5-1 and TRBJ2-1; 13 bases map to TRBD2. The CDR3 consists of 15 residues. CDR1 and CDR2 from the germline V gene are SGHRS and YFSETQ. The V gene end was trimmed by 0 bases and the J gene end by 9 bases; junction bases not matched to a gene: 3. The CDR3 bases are TGCGCCAGCAGCTTGGTACTAGCGGGAGGGGGTGAGCAGTTCTTC. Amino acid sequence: CASSLVLAGGGEQFF.

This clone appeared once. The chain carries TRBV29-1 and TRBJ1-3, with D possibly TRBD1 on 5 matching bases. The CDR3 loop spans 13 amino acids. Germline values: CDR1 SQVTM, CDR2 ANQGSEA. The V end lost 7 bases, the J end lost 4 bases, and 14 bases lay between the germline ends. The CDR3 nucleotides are TGCAGCGCCCGCCGGGCAGGGGGAAACACCATATATTTT. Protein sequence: CSARRAGGNTIYF.

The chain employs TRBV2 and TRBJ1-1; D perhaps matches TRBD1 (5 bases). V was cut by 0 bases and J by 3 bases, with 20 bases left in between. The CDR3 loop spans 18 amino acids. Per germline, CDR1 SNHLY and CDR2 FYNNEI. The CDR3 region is CASSEALNWQGEYTEAFF. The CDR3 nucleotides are TGTGCCAGCAGTGAAGCCCTGAACTGGCAAGGGGAATACACTGAAGCTTTCTTT. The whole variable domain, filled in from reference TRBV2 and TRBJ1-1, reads EPEVTQTPSHQVTQMGQEVILRCVPISNHLYFYWYRQILGQKVEFLVSFYNNEISEKSEIFDDQFSVERPDGSNFTLKIRSTKLEDSAMYFCASSEALNWQGEYTEAFFGQGTRLTVV.

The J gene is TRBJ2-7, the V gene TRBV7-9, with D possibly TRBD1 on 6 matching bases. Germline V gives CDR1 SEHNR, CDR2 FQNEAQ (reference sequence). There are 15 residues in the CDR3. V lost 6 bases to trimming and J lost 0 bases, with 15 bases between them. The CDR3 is CASRSDRSRSYEQYF. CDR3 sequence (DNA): TGTGCCAGCAGATCAGACAGGTCGCGCTCCTACGAGCAGTACTTC.

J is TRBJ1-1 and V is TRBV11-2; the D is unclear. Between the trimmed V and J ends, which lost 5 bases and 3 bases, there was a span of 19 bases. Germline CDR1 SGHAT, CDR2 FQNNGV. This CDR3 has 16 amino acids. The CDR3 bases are TGTGCCAGCAGCCCGAGAACTTCTTCAGAGGACACTGAAGCTTTCTTT. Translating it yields CASSPRTSSEDTEAFF.

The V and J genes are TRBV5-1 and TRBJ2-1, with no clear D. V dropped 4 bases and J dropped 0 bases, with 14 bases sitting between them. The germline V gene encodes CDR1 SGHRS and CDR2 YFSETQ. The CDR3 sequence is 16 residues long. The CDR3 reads CASSPRPALSYNEQFF. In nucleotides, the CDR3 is TGCGCCAGCAGCCCCCGCCCGGCCCTCTCCTACAATGAGCAGTTCTTC.

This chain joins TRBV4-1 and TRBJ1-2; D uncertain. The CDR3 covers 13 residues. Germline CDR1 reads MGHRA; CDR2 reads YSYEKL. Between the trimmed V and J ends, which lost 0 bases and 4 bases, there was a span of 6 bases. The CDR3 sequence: CASSQEPPYGYTF. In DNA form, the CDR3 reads TGCGCCAGCAGCCAAGAGCCCCCCTATGGCTACACCTTC.

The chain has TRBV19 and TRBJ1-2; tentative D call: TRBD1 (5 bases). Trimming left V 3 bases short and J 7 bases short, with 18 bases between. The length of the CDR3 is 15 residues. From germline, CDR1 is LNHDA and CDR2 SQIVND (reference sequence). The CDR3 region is CASSIPTALQLGYTF. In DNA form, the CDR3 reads TGTGCCAGTAGTATCCCGACAGCACTTCAACTTGGCTACACCTTC.

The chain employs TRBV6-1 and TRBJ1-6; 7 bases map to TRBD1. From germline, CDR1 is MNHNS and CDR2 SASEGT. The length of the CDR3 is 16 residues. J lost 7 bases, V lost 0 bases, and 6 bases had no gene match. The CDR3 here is CASSEARGRWNSPLHF. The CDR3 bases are TGTGCCAGCAGTGAAGCGAGGGGGCGGTGGAATTCACCCCTCCACTTT.

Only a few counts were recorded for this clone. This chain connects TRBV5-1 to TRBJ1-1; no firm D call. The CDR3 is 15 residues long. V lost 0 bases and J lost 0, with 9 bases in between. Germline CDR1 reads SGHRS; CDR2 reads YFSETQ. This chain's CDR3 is CASSLGRPMNTEAFF. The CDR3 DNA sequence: TGCGCCAGCAGCTTGGGGCGGCCCATGAACACTGAAGCTTTCTTT.